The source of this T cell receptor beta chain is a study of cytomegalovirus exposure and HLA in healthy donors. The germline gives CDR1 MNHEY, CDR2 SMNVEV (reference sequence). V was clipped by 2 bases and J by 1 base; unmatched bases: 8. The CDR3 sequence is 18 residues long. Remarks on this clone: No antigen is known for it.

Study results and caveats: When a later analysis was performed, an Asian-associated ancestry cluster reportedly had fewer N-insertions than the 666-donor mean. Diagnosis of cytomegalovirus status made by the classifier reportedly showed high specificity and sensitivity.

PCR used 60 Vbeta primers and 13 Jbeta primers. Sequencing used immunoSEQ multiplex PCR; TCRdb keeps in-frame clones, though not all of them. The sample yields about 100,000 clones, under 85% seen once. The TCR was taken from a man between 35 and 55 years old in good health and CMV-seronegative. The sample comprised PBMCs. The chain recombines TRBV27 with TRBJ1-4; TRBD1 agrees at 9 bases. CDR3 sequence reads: CASSLRFNRGRTNEKLFF. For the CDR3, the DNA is TGTGCCAGCAGTTTACGGTTCAACAGGGGGCGAACTAATGAAAAACTGTTTTTT.